The clone carrying this T cell receptor (beta chain) occurred once. This entry comes from a study of blood T cell repertoires in COVID-19. CDR1 is GTSNPN, CDR2 SVGIG, per germline (reference sequence). With 5 bases removed from V and 3 bases from J, the gap between germline ends came to 17 bases. CDR3 length: 15 residues. The assay was immunoSEQ multiplex PCR, and TCRdb's table has in-frame clones only and misses some. The sample consists of about 190,000 clones, roughly 84% of them appearing once. The source is a woman under 40 who had recovered from COVID-19. The sample was PBMCs or T cells enriched from blood (not recorded which). This chain uses TRBV30 with TRBJ1-5, with D hard to call. The chain's CDR3 is CAWEQEGTHNQPQHF. CDR3 sequence (DNA): TGTGCCTGGGAGCAGGAAGGAACACACAATCAGCCCCAGCATTTT.